This T cell receptor beta chain was identified during a study of T-cell reconstitution after alpha-beta-depleted transplantation in children. This CDR3 is built from 14 residues. With 8 bases removed from V and 3 bases from J, the gap between germline ends came to 16 bases. Germline V lookup: CDR1 SEHNR, CDR2 FQNEAQ (reference sequence). There are many counts of this clonotype. Unique molecular identifiers were built into the TCRbeta library. TCRdb re-derived calls from the PCR reads in MiXCR, one entry per CDR3 protein. The table has about 230,000 distinct CDR3 sequences, approximately 9.7% seen once.

The input for sequencing was PBMCs from the stem cell graft donor, taken from the stem cell graft. The chain has TRBV7-9 and TRBJ1-1; D gene ambiguous. The clonotype was recovered from a human donor who donated a stem cell graft to a child with SCID. The CDR3 sequence is CASQLGMADTEAFF. CDR3 coding DNA: TGTGCCAGCCAGCTAGGAATGGCGGACACTGAAGCTTTCTTT.